This T cell receptor (beta chain) appears in the sequencing data of a study of blood T cells in healthy people across ages. Germline V lookup: CDR1 MNHNY, CDR2 SVGAGI (reference sequence). The CDR3 runs to 14 residues. V was clipped by 5 bases and J by 2 bases; unmatched bases: 5. A second PCR, run for roughly 7 to 11 cycles, used a sample-barcoded 5' primer plus a J-beta primer mix. TCRdb passed the 5' RACE reads through MiXCR, listing each CDR3 protein once. The sample consists of hundreds of thousands of distinct CDR3 sequences, approximately 65% of them appearing once. Findings of the study overall: It was held that the diversity estimates obtained from one million T cells were underestimates. CMV status of donors was not determined, possibly confounding expanded clonotype changes.

This clonotype was picked up many times. Its specificity is unknown. V gene TRBV6-6 combines with J gene TRBJ2-5; 7 positions match TRBD2. The receptor comes from a man aged 25-45 years in good health. The specimen sequenced was blood. This chain's CDR3 is CASSRTSGQETQYF. CDR3 bases: TGTGCCAGCAGTCGGACTAGTGGGCAAGAGACCCAGTACTTC.